This TCR beta chain was observed in a study of blood T cell repertoires in COVID-19. Study context: Samples of COVID-19 (acute and convalescent) were obtained from the United States, Italy and Spain. T cells, B-cell-depleted T cells, or PBMCs supplied cDNA or gDNA.

This clone occurred a few times. The CDR3 runs 17 residues. In the original analysis: Reference gene primer amplification in the assay estimated nucleated cell counts. Clones were read by immunoSEQ multiplex PCR, and TCRdb kept only the in-frame ones, dropping some. The DNA was the basis for D and trimming; V, J and clone size are from that table. The repertoire consists of 150,000 or so clones, with 82% occurring once and the leading ten covering about a fifth. The TCR originated in a woman of 80 years or more with acute or convalescent COVID-19. Sequences were obtained from peripheral blood. The chain combines TRBV21-1 with TRBJ1-4; whether TRBD1, the table's D call, matches the DNA was not checked. TRBV21-1 is flagged as a pseudogene. The CDR3 DNA reads TGTGCCAGCAGCACTGGGGACAGGGCCGGCAGTAATGAAAAACTGTTTTTT. It translates to CASSTGDRAGSNEKLFF.